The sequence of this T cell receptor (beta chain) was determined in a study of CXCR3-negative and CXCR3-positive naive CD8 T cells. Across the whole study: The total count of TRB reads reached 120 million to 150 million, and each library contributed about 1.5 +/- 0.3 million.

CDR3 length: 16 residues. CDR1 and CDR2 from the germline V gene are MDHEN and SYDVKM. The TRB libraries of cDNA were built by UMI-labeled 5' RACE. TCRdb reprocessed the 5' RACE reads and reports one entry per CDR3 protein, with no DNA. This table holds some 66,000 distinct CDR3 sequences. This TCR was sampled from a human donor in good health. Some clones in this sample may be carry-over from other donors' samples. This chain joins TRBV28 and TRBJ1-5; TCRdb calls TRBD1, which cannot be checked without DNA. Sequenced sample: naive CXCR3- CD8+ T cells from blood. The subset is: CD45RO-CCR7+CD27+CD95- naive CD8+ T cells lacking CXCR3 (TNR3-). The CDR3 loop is CASSFLTDGVNQPQHF. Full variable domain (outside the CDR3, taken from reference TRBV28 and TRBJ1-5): DVKVTQSSRYLVKRTGEKVFLECVQDMDHENMFWYRQDPGLGLRLIYFSYDVKMKEKGDIPEGYSVSREKKERFSLILESASTNQTSMYLCASSFLTDGVNQPQHFGDGTRLSIL.